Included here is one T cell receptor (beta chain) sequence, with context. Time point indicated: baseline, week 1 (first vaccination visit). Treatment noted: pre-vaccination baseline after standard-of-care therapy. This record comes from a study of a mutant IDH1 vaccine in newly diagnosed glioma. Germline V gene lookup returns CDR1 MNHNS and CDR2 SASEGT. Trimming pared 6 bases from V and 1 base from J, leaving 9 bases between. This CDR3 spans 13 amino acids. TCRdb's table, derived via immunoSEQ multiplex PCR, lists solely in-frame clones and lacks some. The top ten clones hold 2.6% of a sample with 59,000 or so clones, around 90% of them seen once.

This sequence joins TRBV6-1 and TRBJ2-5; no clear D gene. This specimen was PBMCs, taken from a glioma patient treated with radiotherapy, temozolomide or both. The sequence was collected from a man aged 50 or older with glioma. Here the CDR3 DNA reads TGTGCCAGCAGCCTAGTGGCCCAAGAGACCCAGTACTTC. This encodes CASSLVAQETQYF.